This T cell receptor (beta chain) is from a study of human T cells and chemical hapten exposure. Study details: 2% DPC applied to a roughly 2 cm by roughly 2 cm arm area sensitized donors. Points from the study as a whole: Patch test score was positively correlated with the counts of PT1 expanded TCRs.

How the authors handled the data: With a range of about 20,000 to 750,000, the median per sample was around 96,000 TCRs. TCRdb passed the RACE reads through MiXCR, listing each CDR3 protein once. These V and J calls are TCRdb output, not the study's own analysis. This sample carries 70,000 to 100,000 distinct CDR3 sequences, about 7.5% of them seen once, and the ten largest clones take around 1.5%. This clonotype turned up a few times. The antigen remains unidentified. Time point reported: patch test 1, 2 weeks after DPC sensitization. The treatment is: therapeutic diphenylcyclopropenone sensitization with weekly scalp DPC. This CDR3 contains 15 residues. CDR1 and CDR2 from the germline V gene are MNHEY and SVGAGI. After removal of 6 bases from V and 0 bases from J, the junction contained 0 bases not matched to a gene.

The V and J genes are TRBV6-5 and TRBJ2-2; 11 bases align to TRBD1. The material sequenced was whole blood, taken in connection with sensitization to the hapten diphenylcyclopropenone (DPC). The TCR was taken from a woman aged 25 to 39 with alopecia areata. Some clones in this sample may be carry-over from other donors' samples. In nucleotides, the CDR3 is TGTGCCAGCAGGGGACAGGGGGCGAACACCGGGGAGCTGTTTTTT. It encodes CASRGQGANTGELFF.